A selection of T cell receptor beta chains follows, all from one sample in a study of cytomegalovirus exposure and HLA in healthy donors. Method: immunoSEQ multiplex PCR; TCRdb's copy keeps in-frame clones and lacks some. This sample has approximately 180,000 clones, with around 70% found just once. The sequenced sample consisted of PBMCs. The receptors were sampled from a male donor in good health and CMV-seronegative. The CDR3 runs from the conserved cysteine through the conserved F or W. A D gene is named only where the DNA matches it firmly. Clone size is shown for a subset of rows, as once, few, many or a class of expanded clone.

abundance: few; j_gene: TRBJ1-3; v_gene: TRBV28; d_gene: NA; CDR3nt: TGTGCCAGCAGTTTTCCAACCAGGGGAAACACCATATATTTT; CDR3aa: CASSFPTRGNTIYF
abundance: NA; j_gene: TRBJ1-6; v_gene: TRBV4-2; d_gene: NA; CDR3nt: TGTGCCAGCAGCCAAGTCGTAGTCCCTAATTCACCCCTCCACTTT; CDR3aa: CASSQVVVPNSPLHF
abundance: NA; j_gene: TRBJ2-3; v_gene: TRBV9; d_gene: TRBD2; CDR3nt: TGTGCCAGCAGCGTCGGACTAGCGGACGGTGAAACGCAGTATTTT; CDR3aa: CASSVGLADGETQYF
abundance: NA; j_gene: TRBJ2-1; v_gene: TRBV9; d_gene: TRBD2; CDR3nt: TGTGCCAGCAGCGTCGGGGGGGCCGGATTATATGAGCAGTTCTTC; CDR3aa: CASSVGGAGLYEQFF
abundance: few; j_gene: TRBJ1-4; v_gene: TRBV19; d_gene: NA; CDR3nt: TGTGCCAGTACCCCCATTGGGCAGGGGGAAAAACTGTTTTTT; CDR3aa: CASTPIGQGEKLFF
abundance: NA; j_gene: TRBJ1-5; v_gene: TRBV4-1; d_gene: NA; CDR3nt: TGCGCCAGCAGCCAAGAGAGGGCAGGAGGGGAGGATCAGCCCCAGCATTTT; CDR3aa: CASSQERAGGEDQPQHF
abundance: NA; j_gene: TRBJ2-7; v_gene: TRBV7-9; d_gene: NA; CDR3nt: TGTGCCAGCATCCCTAAGGGGACACTGATCTACGAGCAGTACTTC; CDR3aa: CASIPKGTLIYEQYF
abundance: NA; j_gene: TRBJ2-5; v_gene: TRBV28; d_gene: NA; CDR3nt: TGTGCCAGCAGCCTGCCCGGGTCCTACCAAGAGACCCAGTACTTC; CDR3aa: CASSLPGSYQETQYF
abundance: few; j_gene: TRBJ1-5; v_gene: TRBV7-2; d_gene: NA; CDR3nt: TGTGCCAGCAGGGGGCGGAATCAGCCCCAGCATTTT; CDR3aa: CASRGRNQPQHF
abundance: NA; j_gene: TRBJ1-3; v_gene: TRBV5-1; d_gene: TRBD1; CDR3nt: TGCGCCAGCAGCTTGTCCGGGACAGAAGGAAACACCATATATTTT; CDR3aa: CASSLSGTEGNTIYF
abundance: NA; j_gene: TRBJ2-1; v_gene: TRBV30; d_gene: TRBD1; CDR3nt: TGTGCCTGGAGTCGGACAGGGGAGGACAATGAGCAGTTCTTC; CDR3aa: CAWSRTGEDNEQFF
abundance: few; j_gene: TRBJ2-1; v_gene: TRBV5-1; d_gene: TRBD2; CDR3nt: TGCGCCAGCAGCTGGGGACTAGCGGGAGGGATTGAGCAGTTCTTC; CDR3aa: CASSWGLAGGIEQFF
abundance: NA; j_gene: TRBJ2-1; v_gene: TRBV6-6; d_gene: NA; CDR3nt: TGTGCCAGCAGTTACGGGGCAGGAGACAATGAGCAGTTCTTC; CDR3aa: CASSYGAGDNEQFF
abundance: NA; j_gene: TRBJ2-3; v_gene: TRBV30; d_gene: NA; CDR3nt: TGTGCCTGGAGTCCTGGCAGTCCGGGGGCGCAGTATTTT; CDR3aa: CAWSPGSPGAQYF
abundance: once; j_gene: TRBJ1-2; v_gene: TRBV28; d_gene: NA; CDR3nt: TGTGCCAGCAGTTCCCCAGGGCAGAGCTATGGCTACACCTTC; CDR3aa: CASSSPGQSYGYTF
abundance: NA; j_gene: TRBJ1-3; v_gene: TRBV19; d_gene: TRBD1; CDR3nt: TGTGCCAGTCCGAACAGGGGTGGAAACACCATATATTTT; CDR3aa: CASPNRGGNTIYF